This paragraph reports one TCR beta chain. The entry originates in a study of T cell responses to AZD1222 COVID-19 vaccine. Method: immunoSEQ multiplex PCR; TCRdb's copy keeps in-frame clones and lacks some. Among about 160,000 clones, 75% to 90% were seen once, and the ten largest hold around 6.9%. Germline lookup yields CDR1 LNHNV and CDR2 YYDKDF (reference sequence). Trimming took off 3 bases at V and 3 bases at J, with 14 bases between the two ends. CDR3 length: 16 amino acids. The sequence derives from an adult in good health. V usage is TRBV15 and J usage is TRBJ2-2, with D maybe TRBD2 (6 bases). Sequenced material: peripheral blood, taken on day 0 of AZD1222 vaccination. CDR3 sequence: CATSRGTGGYTGELFF. The DNA for the CDR3 is TGTGCCACCAGCAGGGGGACTGGGGGATACACCGGGGAGCTGTTTTTT.